This T cell receptor beta chain comes out of a study of response to subunit inactivated influenza vaccine. With respect to this clonotype: Its specificity is unknown.

TCRdb ran MiXCR on the RT-PCR reads and lists one entry per CDR3 protein. Of about 620,000 distinct CDR3 sequences listed, around 11% are singletons. Germline V gene lookup returns CDR1 SGHDN and CDR2 FVKESK. The V and J ends lost 1 base and 0 bases respectively, with 7 bases between them. CDR3 length equals 15 residues. Study-wide results and limits: Authors suggested each seasonal influenza vaccination recruits few new T cells.

This same sample was also part of a study on T cells expressing NK-cell markers. That source reports: UMI-tagged 5'RACE template switching yielded the TCR beta cDNA. Cells sorted as CD3+CD56+NKG2C+, CD3+CD56+NKG2C- and CD3+CD56-NKG2C+ T cells supplied the TCR beta repertoires.

This sample comprised PBMCs from blood, obtained on the day of vaccination. The source of this sequence is a man over 45 who received an inactivated influenza vaccine. This sequence joins TRBV14 and TRBJ2-1; D is undetermined. Here the CDR3 reads CASSQGIYSYNEQFF. CDR3 in DNA: TGTGCCAGCAGCCAAGGAATTTACTCCTACAATGAGCAGTTCTTC.